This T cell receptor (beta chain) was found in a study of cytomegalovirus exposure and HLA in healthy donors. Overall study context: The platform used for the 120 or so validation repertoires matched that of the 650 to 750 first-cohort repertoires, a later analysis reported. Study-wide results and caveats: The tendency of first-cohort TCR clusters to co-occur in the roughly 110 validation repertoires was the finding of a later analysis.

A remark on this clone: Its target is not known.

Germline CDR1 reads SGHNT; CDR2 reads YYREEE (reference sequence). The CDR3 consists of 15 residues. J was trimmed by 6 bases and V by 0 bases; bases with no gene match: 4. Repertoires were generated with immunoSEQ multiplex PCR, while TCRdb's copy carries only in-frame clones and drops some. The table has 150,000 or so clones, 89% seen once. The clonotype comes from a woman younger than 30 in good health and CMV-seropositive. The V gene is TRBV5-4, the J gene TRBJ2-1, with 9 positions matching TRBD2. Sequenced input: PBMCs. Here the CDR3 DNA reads TGTGCCAGCAGCTTGGGCGGGGGGGCCCTCAATGAGCAGTTCTTC. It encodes CASSLGGGALNEQFF.